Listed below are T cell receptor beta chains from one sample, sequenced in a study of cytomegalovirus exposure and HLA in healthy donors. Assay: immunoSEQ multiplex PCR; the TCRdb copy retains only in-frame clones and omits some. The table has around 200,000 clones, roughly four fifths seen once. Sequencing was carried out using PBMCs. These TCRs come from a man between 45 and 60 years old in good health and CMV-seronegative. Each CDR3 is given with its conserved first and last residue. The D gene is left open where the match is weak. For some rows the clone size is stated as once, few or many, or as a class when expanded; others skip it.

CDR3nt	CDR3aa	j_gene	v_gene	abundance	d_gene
TGTGCCATCAGTGTACAGGGGGTCTTAGCCTACGAGCAGTACTTC	CAISVQGVLAYEQYF	TRBJ2-7	TRBV10-3	NA	TRBD1
TGTTCCAGCAGCTTACAGGGATCTGGGGCCAACGTCCTGACTTTC	CSSSLQGSGANVLTF	TRBJ2-6	TRBV7-9	NA	NA
TGTGCCATCAAAGAGGGCAGGGGGCCTTACGAGCAGTACTTC	CAIKEGRGPYEQYF	TRBJ2-7	TRBV10-3	NA	TRBD1
TGTGCCAGCAGATATCGGACTAGCAACCCCCTGGGGCAGTTCTTC	CASRYRTSNPLGQFF	TRBJ2-1	TRBV2	NA	TRBD2
TGTGCCAGCAGTGAGCAGGGGGCGGCCTATGGCTACACCTTC	CASSEQGAAYGYTF	TRBJ1-2	TRBV2	NA	TRBD1
TGTGCCAGCAGTCGACAGGGAAACTATGGCTACACCTTC	CASSRQGNYGYTF	TRBJ1-2	TRBV2	NA	TRBD1
TGTGCCAGCAGTTCACAGGGGTATACTGAAGCTTTCTTT	CASSSQGYTEAFF	TRBJ1-1	TRBV2	NA	TRBD1
TGTGCCAGCAGCTTAATGGGGGCAAACACTGAAGCTTTCTTT	CASSLMGANTEAFF	TRBJ1-1	TRBV7-3	NA	NA
TGCAGCGTGGAAAGACAGGGTCGGGACACTGAAGCTTTCTTT	CSVERQGRDTEAFF	TRBJ1-1	TRBV29-1	NA	TRBD1
TGTGCCAGCAGTCGCACGGGACAGGGGATCGACGAGCAGTACTTC	CASSRTGQGIDEQYF	TRBJ2-7	TRBV6-6	few	TRBD1
TGTGCCAGCAGCTTAGGATTTATAGCGGGCTCGGCAGATACGCAGTATTTT	CASSLGFIAGSADTQYF	TRBJ2-3	TRBV7-2	NA	TRBD2
TGTGCCAGCAGTACAACCGGGACAGCAACCTACGAGCAGTACTTC	CASSTTGTATYEQYF	TRBJ2-7	TRBV6-5	NA	TRBD1
TGTGCCAGCAGCCCTCAGGGGATGCTCCTTGGAAACACCATATATTTT	CASSPQGMLLGNTIYF	TRBJ1-3	TRBV7-2	few	NA
TGTGCCAGCAGCCCCCCGGGGGGCGAGGGAAACACCATATATTTT	CASSPPGGEGNTIYF	TRBJ1-3	TRBV7-6	NA	NA
TGTGCCAGCAGCCCCCGGACAGGGACGGTCTACGAGCAGTACTTC	CASSPRTGTVYEQYF	TRBJ2-7	TRBV7-2	NA	TRBD1
TGTGCCAGTAGTATCCCCCGGACAGGAATTAAGTATGGCTACACCTTC	CASSIPRTGIKYGYTF	TRBJ1-2	TRBV19	NA	TRBD1
TGTGCCAGCAGCCAAGAGGTGTCAGGGGGCTTCTATGGCTACACCTTC	CASSQEVSGGFYGYTF	TRBJ1-2	TRBV4-2	few	TRBD1
TGTGCCAGCAGAACGGGACTAGCAGGCAATGAGCAGTTCTTC	CASRTGLAGNEQFF	TRBJ2-1	TRBV7-2	NA	TRBD2
TGTGCCACCAGCAGAGGCGGGTGGAACACTGAAGCTTTCTTT	CATSRGGWNTEAFF	TRBJ1-1	TRBV15	NA	NA
TGTGCCAGCAGTTCCCCCTTTACTGCAGGCTCCTACGAGCAGTACTTC	CASSSPFTAGSYEQYF	TRBJ2-7	TRBV6-6	few	NA
TGTGCCAGTAGTAAAGGACAGGCCGCTGGCAATCAGCCCCAGCATTTT	CASSKGQAAGNQPQHF	TRBJ1-5	TRBV19	NA	TRBD1
TGTGCCAGCAGCTCCGGGACAGGGGGATTTCAGCCCCAGCATTTT	CASSSGTGGFQPQHF	TRBJ1-5	TRBV5-8	NA	TRBD1
TGTGCCAGCAGCCGCGGGACAGGGACCACAGATACGCAGTATTTT	CASSRGTGTTDTQYF	TRBJ2-3	TRBV7-6	NA	TRBD1
TGTGCCAGCAGCCCTGCAGGGGGAGCAACTAATGAAAAACTGTTTTTT	CASSPAGGATNEKLFF	TRBJ1-4	TRBV7-8	NA	TRBD1
TGTGCCAGTAGTTTAATAATCACCGGGGAGCTGTTTTTT	CASSLIITGELFF	TRBJ2-2	TRBV19	NA	NA
TGTGCCAGCAGCCAACTAGCGGAGAGGGGAGAGACCCAGTACTTC	CASSQLAERGETQYF	TRBJ2-5	TRBV5-6	NA	TRBD2
TGTGCCATCAGTGAAAGGGCTAGCGGGGGGGAAAATTCGAATGAGCAGTTCTTC	CAISERASGGENSNEQFF	TRBJ2-1	TRBV10-3	NA	TRBD2
TGTGCCAGCAGTGAAGCTATGGACAGGGTGAACACTGAAGCTTTCTTT	CASSEAMDRVNTEAFF	TRBJ1-1	TRBV2	once	TRBD1
TGCGCCAGCAGTCTAACACTAGCGGTCAGCACAGATACGCAGTATTTT	CASSLTLAVSTDTQYF	TRBJ2-3	TRBV4-3	NA	TRBD2
TGTGCCAGCTCATCAAGGGGGCGCGGTGGAAATAGCACTGAAGCTTTCTTT	CASSSRGRGGNSTEAFF	TRBJ1-1	TRBV18	NA	TRBD1
TGTGCCAGCAGTTGGGGACTAGCTCAGGATACGCAGTATTTT	CASSWGLAQDTQYF	TRBJ2-3	TRBV6-5	few	TRBD2
TGTGCCATCAGTGAGTCGGCAGGGGAGAGGGAGACCCAGTACTTC	CAISESAGERETQYF	TRBJ2-5	TRBV10-3	once	NA
TGCGCCAGCGGTCGACCTAGGAGCACTGAAGCTTTCTTT	CASGRPRSTEAFF	TRBJ1-1	TRBV23-1	NA	NA
TGCGCCAGCAGCCAAGGGTTCGTAGTAAACTATGGCTACACCTTC	CASSQGFVVNYGYTF	TRBJ1-2	TRBV4-3	NA	NA
TGTGCCAGCAGCTCCAGGGGATCTGGGGCCAACGTCCTGACTTTC	CASSSRGSGANVLTF	TRBJ2-6	TRBV13	once	NA
TGTGCCAGCCGGTTCCAGGGGGCGGTCCAAGAGACCCAGTACTTC	CASRFQGAVQETQYF	TRBJ2-5	TRBV2	NA	TRBD1
TGTGCCAGCAGACCACAGGGGTTGAATCAGCCCCAGCATTTT	CASRPQGLNQPQHF	TRBJ1-5	TRBV6-5	NA	TRBD1
TGTGCCAGCAGTCTTACGCGGGGAAAAGAGACCCAGTACTTC	CASSLTRGKETQYF	TRBJ2-5	TRBV14	NA	NA
TGTGCCAGCAGCTTACGACAGGCGGATGAAGCTTTCTTT	CASSLRQADEAFF	TRBJ1-1	TRBV11-3	NA	NA
TGTGCTAGCAGCTTAGCGCTGGGACAGACCTACGAGCAGTACTTC	CASSLALGQTYEQYF	TRBJ2-7	TRBV7-7	NA	TRBD1
TGTGCCAGCAGTGAAAGTCCCACGGGGGGGGGCAGAGAAAAACTGTTTTTT	CASSESPTGGGREKLFF	TRBJ1-4	TRBV6-1	NA	NA
TGTGCCAGCAGGCCGGACAGGGGAAACGCTGAAGCTTTCTTT	CASRPDRGNAEAFF	TRBJ1-1	TRBV6-5	NA	TRBD1
TGCGCCAGCAGCCAAGAACGGGGGATCTATGGCTACACCTTC	CASSQERGIYGYTF	TRBJ1-2	TRBV4-3	NA	NA
TGTGCCAGCAGCCGTAGGGGTAAACCCTACGAGCAGTACTTC	CASSRRGKPYEQYF	TRBJ2-7	TRBV5-4	NA	NA